This T cell receptor (beta chain) is drawn from a study of neurological immune-mediated disorders. Study-level results: Private repertoires in all groups were suggested by the finding that expanded clones across subjects shared no CDR3 amino acid sequences. The highest TCR clonal expansion occurred in HTLV-1-associated myelopathy; multiple sclerosis fell below healthy controls.

The time point: technical triplicate 1. 5'RACE with 10-nucleotide random UMIs generated the cDNA. A single record per CDR3 protein comes from TCRdb applying MiXCR to the 5' RACE reads. This table has fewer than 25,000 distinct CDR3 sequences, around 14% appearing once. The table lists this clonotype with many counts. Its antigen is currently unknown. V was clipped by 0 bases and J by 1 base; unmatched bases: 0. This CDR3 comprises 17 residues. Looked up from germline, CDR1 is LGHDT and CDR2 is YNNKEL (reference sequence). The clonotype comes from a female donor with HTLV-1-associated myelopathy (HAM/TSP). This chain joins TRBV3-1 and TRBJ2-3; TRBD2 matches at 14 bases. Sequencing was done on a sample of CD4+ T cells from blood. CDR3 nucleotides: TGTGCCAGCAGCCAAGAGGGACTAGCGGGGGGCACAGATACGCAGTATTTT. This gives the protein CASSQEGLAGGTDTQYF.